The sample holds one count of the clone carrying this T cell receptor (beta chain). The sample is drawn from a study of blood T cell repertoires in COVID-19. Study as a whole: T cells, B-cell-depleted T cells, or PBMCs supplied cDNA or gDNA.

Per the original data handling: Quantification of nucleated cells was approximated via reference gene primer amplification. The assay was immunoSEQ multiplex PCR, and TCRdb's table has in-frame clones only and misses some. V, J and clone size are taken as reported in that table, and D and trimming were inferred from the DNA itself. The sample includes over 90,000 clones, 70% to 90% seen only once; the top ten take 2% to 2.5%. This TCR was recovered from a middle-aged man with active COVID-19. Source material: peripheral blood.

This CDR3 is CASSQVAGGGGRSLHF. For the CDR3, the DNA is TGCGCCAGCAGCCAAGTGGCAGGAGGGGGCGGCCGATCCCTCCACTTT. The gene calls are TRBV4-1 and TRBJ1-6; 7 bases agree with TRBD1. CDR1 is MGHRA and CDR2 is YSYEKL in the germline V gene. The CDR3 runs 16 residues. Trimming took 1 base from V and 14 from J; bases not matched to a gene: 14.